This T cell receptor beta chain was profiled in a study of T cell responses to AZD1222 COVID-19 vaccine. Overall study findings and caveats: Spike-specific TCR breadth rose after two AZD1222 doses, and depth rose as well.

Libraries were prepared by immunoSEQ multiplex PCR; TCRdb keeps only in-frame clonotypes and omits some of them. The table includes 130,000 to 150,000 clones, 70% to 90% detected once. To note about this clone: What it binds is not known.

Sample: peripheral blood, taken on day 0 of AZD1222 vaccination. This TCR came from an adult in good health.

CDR3 loop: CASSQDHRGTQPQHF. The CDR3 DNA reads TGTGCCAGCAGCCAAGATCATAGGGGGACTCAGCCCCAGCATTTT. This chain uses TRBV3-1 (or the pseudogene TRBV3-2) with TRBJ1-5; D is possibly TRBD1 (6 bases). The germline gives CDR1 LGHDT, CDR2 YNNKEL (reference sequence). This CDR3 contains 15 residues. V was pared by 0 bases and J by 6 bases, with 12 bases between.